A single sample is the source of the 15 T cell receptor beta chains below, sequenced in a study of response to subunit inactivated influenza vaccine. TCRdb fed the RT-PCR reads into MiXCR, producing one record per CDR3 protein. The repertoire holds just over 300,000 distinct CDR3 sequences, around a fifth seen once, with around 9.6% in the top ten. This specimen was PBMCs from blood, taken less than 22 months after vaccination. These receptors all stem from a man aged 50 to 75 who received an inactivated influenza vaccine.

V gene TRBV25-1 combines with J gene TRBJ1-2; 7 bases map to TRBD1. The CDR3 consists of 16 residues. The germline gives CDR1 MGHDK, CDR2 SYGVNS. V dropped 2 bases and J dropped 6; count of bases not matched to a gene: 12. CDR3 protein: CASSEERRQGHDGYTF. CDR3 sequence (DNA): TGTGCCAGCAGTGAAGAAAGAAGACAGGGTCACGATGGCTACACCTTC.

J is TRBJ2-5 and V is TRBV6-1; 7 nucleotides align to TRBD1. This CDR3 contains 14 residues. The V segment lost 5 bases and the J segment 6 bases; nucleotides outside the gene matches: 9. CDR1 MNHNS and CDR2 SASEGT come from the germline V gene. CDR3 sequence: CASSRTGAEKTQYF. The CDR3 DNA sequence: TGTGCCAGCAGTCGCACAGGGGCAGAGAAGACCCAGTACTTC.

This chain links TRBV6-7 with TRBJ2-3; D not resolved. Being an ORF, TRBV6-7 has a function that is uncertain. CDR3 length: 13 amino acids. Trimming shortened V by 3 bases and J by 3 bases, and 7 bases separated the two germline ends. CDR3 in DNA: TGTGCCAGCAGTTATTTGGGAACAGATACGCAGTATTTT. This encodes CASSYLGTDTQYF.

The chain couples TRBV3-1 to TRBJ1-1; possibly TRBD1 for D (6 bases). V was clipped by 2 bases and J by 2 bases, with 12 bases between them. Germline V gene lookup returns CDR1 LGHDT and CDR2 YNNKEL (reference sequence). The CDR3 covers 15 residues. Written as DNA, the CDR3 is TGTGCCAGCAGCCAAAGGGGGAGCAGAAACACTGAAGCTTTCTTT. Protein product: CASSQRGSRNTEAFF.

The gene calls are TRBV6-1 and TRBJ2-1, with 12 nucleotides matching TRBD2. With 5 bases clipped from V and 5 bases from J, the junction kept 4 bases outside the gene matches. The CDR3 has 15 amino acids. Germline V gives CDR1 MNHNS, CDR2 SASEGT. Here the CDR3 reads CASSPTSGRNNEQFF. CDR3 sequence (DNA): TGTGCCAGCAGTCCAACTAGCGGGAGGAACAATGAGCAGTTCTTC.

This rearrangement joins TRBV7-9 to TRBJ1-4, with TRBD1 as a possible D gene (6 bases). The CDR3 loop spans 12 amino acids. Trimming cost V 5 bases and J 10 bases, with 11 bases left between them. Germline V CDR1 and CDR2: SEHNR, FQNEAQ (reference sequence). CDR3 sequence reads: CASSPQGAKLFF. In nucleotides, the CDR3 is TGTGCCAGCAGCCCACAGGGAGCAAAACTGTTTTTT.

There are a few counts of this clonotype. V and J are TRBV7-9 and TRBJ2-1, with 15 bases matching TRBD2. V shed 4 bases and J 7 bases; nucleotides not matched to a gene: 5. The CDR3 consists of 16 residues. The germline gives CDR1 SEHNR, CDR2 FQNEAQ (reference sequence). In DNA, the CDR3 is TGTGCCAGCAGCTCTACGGGACTAGCGGGGGGAAATGAGCAGTTCTTC. It translates to CASSSTGLAGGNEQFF.

V gene TRBV9 combines with J gene TRBJ2-2; D may correspond to TRBD1 or TRBD2 (5 bases each). Trimming left V 0 bases short and J 3 bases short, with 9 bases between. CDR3 length equals 15 residues. Germline V gene data show CDR1 as SGDLS and CDR2 as YYNGEE. The CDR3 DNA reads TGTGCCAGCAGCGTAGCGGGGCCCCACACCGGGGAGCTGTTTTTT. It is translated as CASSVAGPHTGELFF.

This clonotype was found a few times. The chain couples TRBV4-3 to TRBJ1-1, with D possibly matching TRBD1 (5 bases). The CDR3 loop spans 13 amino acids. Trimming removed 6 bases at V and 5 bases at J, with 13 bases between. Germline lookup yields CDR1 LGHNA and CDR2 YSLEER. CDR3 loop: CASRLDRETEAFF. The CDR3 DNA follows: TGCGCCAGCAGACTCGACAGAGAGACTGAAGCTTTCTTT.

The rearrangement joins TRBV3-1 to TRBJ2-3; D is unresolved. CDR1 is LGHDT and CDR2 is YNNKEL in the germline V gene (reference sequence). CDR3 length equals 14 residues. V lost 4 bases, J lost 9 bases, and 17 bases lay in between. The DNA for the CDR3 is TGTGCCAGCAGCCGCCCCGGACGGATGCAGACGCAGTATTTT. Protein product: CASSRPGRMQTQYF.

This clonotype was seen repeatedly, ten times or more. The chain employs TRBV7-2 and TRBJ1-6; D gene ambiguous. Germline V gene data show CDR1 as SGHTA and CDR2 as FQGNSA. V was cut by 6 bases and J by 8 bases, with 11 bases left in between. This CDR3 has 13 amino acids. CDR3 loop: CASSGRLDSPLHF. The CDR3 nucleotides are TGTGCCAGCAGTGGCAGGCTAGATTCACCCCTCCACTTT.

The genes are TRBV11-2 and TRBJ2-5; D is unclear. The CDR3 contains 14 residues. Germline V CDR1 and CDR2: SGHAT, FQNNGV. V lost 0 bases, J lost 5 bases, and 10 bases lay in between. CDR3: CASSLEAQWETQYF. The DNA for the CDR3 is TGTGCCAGCAGCTTAGAAGCTCAGTGGGAGACCCAGTACTTC.

This clonotype has only a few counts. The chain is built from TRBV20-1 and TRBJ2-2; no definite D call. Trimming took off 4 bases at V and 1 base at J, with 7 bases between the two ends. The CDR3 spans 13 residues. Germline assignment: CDR1 DFQATT and CDR2 SNEGSKA (reference sequence). The CDR3 nucleotides read TGCAGTGCTACCCCGCAGAACACCGGGGAGCTGTTTTTT. It translates to CSATPQNTGELFF.

This clonotype was recorded at least ten times. The genes are TRBV12-3 or TRBV12-4 and TRBJ1-2; TRBD1 matches at 7 bases. This CDR3 is built from 13 residues. The V gene end was trimmed by 11 bases and the J gene end by 4 bases; junction bases not matched to a gene: 10. DNA for the CDR3: TGTGCCGTAGGAGGGGGCGTCGTCTATGGCTACACCTTC. Its translation: CAVGGGVVYGYTF.

This chain links TRBV4-2 with TRBJ1-3; D is ambiguous. V was clipped by 3 bases and J by 6 bases, with 6 bases between them. The CDR3 is 12 amino acids. Per germline, CDR1 LGHNA and CDR2 YNFKEQ. The CDR3 protein is CASSHQPNTIYF. The CDR3 region has the DNA TGTGCCAGCAGCCACCAGCCAAACACCATATATTTT.